These 19 T cell receptor beta chains came from one sample sequenced in a study of metastatic and nonmetastatic thyroid tumors (dated by TCRdb to about 2020). Before undergoing thyroid surgery, none of the patients had been given any kind of treatment. Receptors were amplified or captured by PCR. Instrument used: Illumina HiSeq 4000. TCRdb cleaned the public reads at Q25 with fastp, built clones with MiXCR and kept in-frame beta chains. Recorded for this sample are tens of thousands of clones; approximately 14% of them occurred a single time. Of the sample, under 8% falls within the top ten clones. The sample was blood. The receptors stem from a male donor with papillary thyroid cancer or a benign thyroid nodule (not recorded which). Some clones in this sample may be carry-over from other donors' samples.

This chain links TRBV6-1 with TRBJ2-1, with a possible D match to TRBD2 (5 bases). The germline V gene has CDR1 MNHNS and CDR2 SASEGT. Trimming stripped 2 bases from V and 6 bases from J, with 14 bases between. The CDR3 consists of 15 residues. CDR3 loop: CASSEPSRRINEQFF. Here the CDR3 DNA reads TGTGCCAGCAGTGAACCTAGCCGAAGAATCAATGAGCAGTTCTTC.

This clone was found many times. The rearrangement links TRBV6-5 to TRBJ2-5, with D uncertain. This CDR3 is 13 amino acids long. Trimming left V 2 bases short and J 5 bases short, with 9 bases between. CDR1 and CDR2 (germline): MNHEY, SVGAGI. This CDR3 reads CASSYASRETQYF. As DNA, the CDR3 is TGTGCCAGCAGTTACGCCTCGAGGGAGACCCAGTACTTC.

This clone has ten or more counts. This chain uses TRBV6-1 with TRBJ2-1, with 10 bases matching TRBD2. This CDR3 has 16 residues. Germline values: CDR1 MNHNS, CDR2 SASEGT. J was trimmed by 5 bases and V by 6 bases; bases with no gene match: 10. The CDR3: CASSSYGLADDNEQFF. In DNA form, the CDR3 reads TGTGCCAGCAGCTCCTATGGACTAGCGGATGACAATGAGCAGTTCTTC.

In this sample, this clone turned up many times. The V gene is TRBV20-1, the J gene TRBJ2-7, with D possibly being TRBD2 (6 bases). Germline values: CDR1 DFQATT, CDR2 SNEGSKA (reference sequence). CDR3 length equals 14 residues. Trimming stripped 6 bases from V and 1 base from J, with 16 bases between. The chain's CDR3 is CSATDGGTSYEQYV. CDR3 DNA sequence: TGCAGTGCAACAGACGGCGGGACGTCCTACGAGCAGTACGTC.

This clone was found a few times. The CDR3 sequence: CASGPGQTYEQYF. The CDR3 region has the DNA TGTGCCAGCGGTCCGGGACAGACCTACGAGCAGTACTTC. The rearrangement links TRBV28 to TRBJ2-7; 7 bases match TRBD1. V lost 8 bases, J lost 2 bases, and 6 bases stayed unmatched. The CDR3 has 13 residues. Germline CDR1 is MDHEN and CDR2 is SYDVKM. Variable domain in full (rest from reference TRBV28 and TRBJ2-7): DVKVTQSSRYLVKRTGEKVFLECVQDMDHENMFWYRQDPGLGLRLIYFSYDVKMKEKGDIPEGYSVSREKKERFSLILESASTNQTSMYLCASGPGQTYEQYFGPGTRLTVT.

This clone was recorded at least ten times. The sample has other DNA sequences that encode this CDR3 too. The chain carries TRBV10-1 and TRBJ2-3; 10 positions agree with TRBD2. Germline values: CDR1 WNHNN, CDR2 SYGVQD (reference sequence). V was pared by 8 bases and J by 2 bases, with 4 bases of the junction left unmatched. The CDR3 loop spans 14 amino acids. This CDR3 is CASQAGGPTDTQYF. Here the CDR3 DNA reads TGCGCCAGCCAAGCGGGAGGGCCCACAGATACGCAGTATTTT.

V usage is TRBV12-3 or TRBV12-4 and J usage is TRBJ2-7; no definite D call. This CDR3 is 13 amino acids long. Trimming cost V 7 bases and J 6 bases, with 16 bases left between them. The CDR3 is CASIPSHGSEQYV. As DNA, the CDR3 is TGTGCCAGCATTCCCTCACATGGATCCGAGCAGTACGTC.

This clone was found many times. The chain uses TRBV12-3 or TRBV12-4 and TRBJ2-3, with 9 nucleotides matching TRBD1. The CDR3 runs 15 residues. Trimming cost V 6 bases and J 8 bases; bases outside gene matches: 12. The CDR3 bases are TGTGCCAGCAGAAACGACAGGGGGGCATACGGTACGCAGTATTTT. This sequence encodes CASRNDRGAYGTQYF.

Comments on this clone: One end of the junction does not line up with germline, which may come from a read error. This chain links TRBV20-1 with TRBJ2-7; TRBD1 matches at 8 bases. The CDR3 contains 14 residues. Per the germline V gene, CDR1 is DFQATT and CDR2 is SNEGSKA (reference sequence). The CDR3 protein is CSARKPDRDYEQYF. The CDR3 DNA reads TGCAGCGCTAGGAAACCGGACAGGGACTACGAGCAGTACTTC.

This clone was detected many times. This rearrangement joins TRBV11-1 to TRBJ1-2, with TRBD1 matching 9 bases. Looked up from germline, CDR1 is SGHAT and CDR2 is FQDESV (reference sequence). Trimming cost V 3 bases and J 2 bases; bases outside gene matches: 7. The CDR3 sequence is 16 residues long. As DNA, the CDR3 is TGTGCCAGCAGCTTGGGGGCGGGACAGGGAAACTATGGCTACACCTTC. Protein product: CASSLGAGQGNYGYTF.

This clone was picked up many times. The chain joins TRBV11-1 to TRBJ2-1; 11 nucleotides line up with TRBD1. CDR1 SGHAT and CDR2 FQDESV come from the germline V gene (reference sequence). The CDR3 runs to 17 residues. The V and J ends lost 4 bases and 7 bases, in that order; junction bases with no gene match: 12. The CDR3 nucleotides read TGTGCCAGCAGCTCTACCCCCGGGACAGGGGGTTCAAATGAGCAGTTCTTC. Translated: CASSSTPGTGGSNEQFF.

Many counts were recorded for this clone. Other DNA sequences in this sample translate to the same CDR3. This sequence joins TRBV7-9 and TRBJ2-1; D may be TRBD1 (6 bases). This CDR3 region has 12 residues. Trimming removed 1 base from V and 14 bases from J, with 12 bases in between. Per germline, CDR1 SEHNR and CDR2 FQNEAQ (reference sequence). The CDR3 here is CASSLGGPFEFF. The CDR3 DNA reads as TGTGCCAGCAGCTTAGGGGGGCCCTTCGAGTTCTTC.

This clone was detected ten times or more. The chain combines TRBV6-1 with TRBJ2-5, with TRBD2 matching 8 bases. The CDR3 length is 15 residues. Losses at the gene ends were 6 bases for V and 1 base for J; bases not matched to a gene: 7. Germline CDR1 MNHNS, CDR2 SASEGT. Here the CDR3 reads CASRELAGPQETQYF. Here the CDR3 DNA reads TGTGCCAGCAGGGAGTTAGCGGGACCCCAAGAGACCCAGTACTTC.

This clone was counted at least ten times. This chain links TRBV20-1 with TRBJ1-4, with D perhaps matching TRBD1 (6 bases). The CDR3 runs 18 residues. V was pared by 0 bases and J by 3 bases, with 20 bases between. Germline V gene lookup returns CDR1 DFQATT and CDR2 SNEGSKA (reference sequence). Here the CDR3 DNA reads TGCAGTGCTAGAGATGGGACATCGGGGGAAGGGGCTAATGAAAAACTGTTTTTT. It is translated as CSARDGTSGEGANEKLFF.

This clone has ten or more counts. The CDR3 nucleotides are TGTGCCAGCAGCGTAGGGTTAGCGGGAGGGCCAGGCTATACGCAGTATTTT. This encodes CASSVGLAGGPGYTQYF. The chain is built from TRBV9 and TRBJ2-3; 11 bases fit TRBD2. Trimming removed 0 bases from V and 7 bases from J; junction bases left unmatched: 10. Germline V gene lookup returns CDR1 SGDLS and CDR2 YYNGEE. There are 17 residues in the CDR3.

The CDR3 is CAASPSGRGNTGELFF. The CDR3 coding sequence is TGTGCCGCAAGCCCTAGCGGGAGGGGGAACACCGGGGAGCTGTTTTTT. The rearrangement joins TRBV3-1 to TRBJ2-2; 12 nucleotides agree with TRBD2. V shed 11 bases and J 1 base; nucleotides not matched to a gene: 8. This CDR3 region has 16 residues. CDR1 is LGHDT, CDR2 YNNKEL, per germline (reference sequence).

This clone was found many times. CDR3 nucleotides: TGTGCCAGCAGCCTGGAGGGGAGCTCCTACAATGAGCAGTTCTTC. Protein product: CASSLEGSSYNEQFF. The chain links TRBV7-3 to TRBJ2-1, with D possibly matching TRBD2 (6 bases). V lost 5 bases and J 0 bases, leaving 11 bases between the germline ends. Germline CDR1 reads SGHTA; CDR2 reads FQGTGA. This CDR3 has 15 residues.

The chain carries TRBV6-1 and TRBJ1-2, with 9 nucleotides matching TRBD1. This CDR3 spans 15 amino acids. Per the germline V gene, CDR1 is MNHNS and CDR2 is SASEGT. With 10 bases clipped from V and 5 bases from J, the junction kept 14 bases outside the gene matches. The CDR3 coding sequence is TGTGCCAACAGGAGGGACAGGGCGGTCCTATATGGCTACACCTTC. Translation: CANRRDRAVLYGYTF.

This clone has only a few counts. This chain connects TRBV19 to TRBJ2-7, with TRBD2 as a possible D gene (6 bases). With 2 bases removed from V and 0 bases from J, the gap between germline ends came to 11 bases. The CDR3 contains 15 residues. Germline-derived CDR1 and CDR2 are LNHDA and SQIVND (reference sequence). This chain's CDR3 is CASSIRGGGSYEQYF. CDR3 in DNA: TGTGCCAGTAGTATACGGGGAGGCGGCTCCTACGAGCAGTACTTC.